These 26 T cell receptor beta chains were sequenced from one sample in a study of spatial heterogeneity in lung cancer (dated by TCRdb to about 2019). Library generation was performed with 5' RACE. These reads were obtained on a NextSeq 500. TCRdb reprocessing: public reads trimmed at Q25 with fastp, clones called with MiXCR, in-frame beta chains kept. Rows merge per CDR3 protein into single entries with the most common DNA and genes. Recorded for this sample are tens of thousands of distinct CDR3 sequences; over 9.5% of them occurred a single time. Together, the top ten hold approximately 39% of the sample. Interpreted using the paper, the time point label stands for: sample taken at primary tumor resection. Sample: PBMCs, taken at surgery. The receptor set was obtained from a male donor with early-stage non-small cell lung cancer.

This clonotype was seen many times. The chain uses TRBV20-1 and TRBJ1-5; D might be TRBD1 (5 bases). Trimming left V 4 bases short and J 2 bases short, with 12 bases between. Germline-derived CDR1 and CDR2 are DFQATT and SNEGSKA (reference sequence). The CDR3 spans 14 residues. The CDR3 DNA sequence: TGCAGTGCTATGGACGGGGGAGGCAATCAGCCCCAGCATTTT. It is translated as CSAMDGGGNQPQHF.

This clonotype was observed at least ten times. The chain couples TRBV7-2 to TRBJ2-5, with a possible D match to TRBD2 (5 bases). This CDR3 contains 14 residues. CDR1 and CDR2 from the germline V gene are SGHTA and FQGNSA. Trimming removed 0 bases at V and 5 bases at J, with 10 bases between. CDR3 region: CASSLAGVRETQYF. In DNA, the CDR3 is TGTGCCAGCAGCTTAGCCGGGGTGAGGGAGACCCAGTACTTC.

The sample holds many counts of this clonotype. The V call is TRBV3-1, the J call TRBJ2-7; the D gene is possibly TRBD2 (6 bases). The V end lost 2 bases, the J end lost 5 bases, and 7 bases lay between the germline ends. The CDR3 is 12 amino acids. Germline V gene sequence: CDR1 LGHDT, CDR2 YNNKEL (reference sequence). The CDR3 sequence is CASSQPGDEQYF. Written as DNA, the CDR3 is TGTGCCAGCAGCCAACCGGGGGACGAGCAGTACTTC.

The chain joins TRBV30 to TRBJ2-5; D ambiguous. The germline gives CDR1 GTSNPN, CDR2 SVGIG (reference sequence). The CDR3 contains 13 residues. The V end was cut by 0 bases, the J end by 5 bases, with 10 bases between. The CDR3, as DNA: TGTGCCTGGAGTGTAGTCATCCGGGAGACCCAGTACTTC. Encoded protein: CAWSVVIRETQYF.

This chain joins TRBV13 and TRBJ2-1; D not resolved. Looked up from germline, CDR1 is PRHDT and CDR2 is FYEKMQ (reference sequence). V lost 1 base and J 10 bases, leaving 5 bases between the germline ends. The CDR3 is 11 amino acids. In DNA, the CDR3 is TGTGCCAGCAGCTTAGTCGGGGAGCAGTTCTTC. Translated: CASSLVGEQFF.

The table lists this clonotype with many counts. The chain is built from TRBV7-9 and TRBJ2-1; D is uncertain. V lost 5 bases, J lost 4 bases, and 9 bases lay in between. Germline values: CDR1 SEHNR, CDR2 FQNEAQ (reference sequence). The CDR3 is 13 residues long. The CDR3 coding sequence is TGTGCCAGCAGCCTCTCACAGTACAATGAGCAGTTCTTC. Translation gives CASSLSQYNEQFF.

This chain joins TRBV28 and TRBJ2-1; TRBD2 matches 11 bases. The CDR3 consists of 16 residues. V shed 4 bases and J 4 bases; nucleotides not matched to a gene: 6. Germline values: CDR1 MDHEN, CDR2 SYDVKM. This CDR3 reads CASSSPGTSGYNEQFF. As DNA, the CDR3 is TGTGCCAGCAGTTCTCCCGGGACTAGCGGATACAATGAGCAGTTCTTC. The whole variable domain, filled in from reference TRBV28 and TRBJ2-1, reads DVKVTQSSRYLVKRTGEKVFLECVQDMDHENMFWYRQDPGLGLRLIYFSYDVKMKEKGDIPEGYSVSREKKERFSLILESASTNQTSMYLCASSSPGTSGYNEQFFGPGTRLTVL.

At least ten counts were recorded for this clonotype. This chain links TRBV12-3 or TRBV12-4 with TRBJ2-7; the D gene is possibly TRBD2 (6 bases). CDR3 length: 16 amino acids. V was clipped by 6 bases and J by 2 bases, with 20 bases between them. The chain's CDR3 is CASRIRLGTGTYEQYF. Here the CDR3 DNA reads TGTGCCAGCAGGATCCGACTAGGAACTGGCACCTACGAGCAGTACTTC.

The table lists this clonotype with a few counts. CDR3 coding DNA: TGTGCCAGCAGTCTTGCAGGGGGCGCCTGGGAGACCCAGTACTTC. As protein: CASSLAGGAWETQYF. This chain joins TRBV7-2 and TRBJ2-5; 8 bases align to TRBD1. The germline CDR1 and CDR2 sequences are SGHTA and FQGNSA. V lost 6 bases to trimming and J lost 5 bases; unmatched junction nucleotides: 11. The CDR3 extends over 15 amino acids.

The chain carries TRBV5-6 and TRBJ1-2, with D perhaps TRBD1 (6 bases). Germline V lookup: CDR1 SGHDT, CDR2 YYEEEE. Trimming shortened V by 0 bases and J by 7 bases, and 13 bases separated the two germline ends. CDR3 size: 14 residues. CDR3 amino acids: CASSLAQGKGGYTF. CDR3 in DNA: TGTGCCAGCAGCTTGGCCCAGGGGAAGGGTGGCTACACCTTC.

This clonotype was observed a handful of times. This chain links TRBV25-1 with TRBJ2-5, with D tentatively TRBD1 (6 bases). V was trimmed by 3 bases and J by 0 bases, leaving 11 bases between them. CDR1 and CDR2 (germline): MGHDK, SYGVNS. This CDR3 comprises 15 residues. The DNA for the CDR3 is TGTGCCAGCAGTGAGCCAAGGACAGACCAAGAGACCCAGTACTTC. Translation gives CASSEPRTDQETQYF.

The chain uses TRBV28 and TRBJ2-7; no firm D call. The germline V gene encodes CDR1 MDHEN and CDR2 SYDVKM. The ends were cut back, 9 bases at V and 1 base at J, with 7 bases in the middle. This CDR3 spans 11 amino acids. CDR3 protein: CASRSSYEQYF. Here the CDR3 DNA reads TGTGCCAGTAGAAGTTCCTACGAGCAGTACTTC.

This clonotype was observed a handful of times. The J gene is TRBJ2-1, the V gene TRBV3-1; TRBD2 aligns across 7 bases. This CDR3 comprises 14 residues. The ends lost 1 base at V and 10 bases at J; junction bases unmatched: 7. Per the germline V gene, CDR1 is LGHDT and CDR2 is YNNKEL (reference sequence). The CDR3 sequence: CASSQGASGNEQFF. The CDR3 nucleotides read TGTGCCAGCAGCCAAGGGGCTAGCGGTAACGAGCAGTTCTTC.

This clonotype was seen at least ten times. The V and J genes are TRBV29-1 and TRBJ1-4; a weak D match, TRBD1 (6 bases). V was clipped by 4 bases and J by 9 bases, with 18 bases between them. Germline CDR1 SQVTM, CDR2 ANQGSEA. The CDR3 is 14 amino acids. The CDR3 DNA is TGCAGCGTTGCCTCGGACAGTCGGGTTCAAAAACTGTTTTTT. Translated, it gives CSVASDSRVQKLFF.

This clonotype was counted between two and nine times. V is TRBV10-3 and J is TRBJ2-3; 8 nucleotides match TRBD1. This CDR3 is built from 14 residues. CDR1 and CDR2 (germline): ENHRY, SYGVKD. Germline trimming cut 6 bases from V and 3 bases from J; bases unmatched to any gene: 5. The CDR3 region is CAISGQGMTDTQYF. CDR3 sequence (DNA): TGTGCCATCAGCGGACAGGGTATGACAGATACGCAGTATTTT.

This chain connects TRBV30 to TRBJ1-1; TRBD1 aligns across 9 bases. Germline trimming cut 5 bases from V and 3 bases from J; bases unmatched to any gene: 4. This CDR3 has 13 residues. The V gene's germline CDR1 is GTSNPN and CDR2 SVGIG (reference sequence). DNA for the CDR3: TGTGCCTGGGGGGGACAGGGAGACACTGAAGCTTTCTTT. This gives the protein CAWGGQGDTEAFF.

This clonotype was counted many times. The chain uses TRBV6-2 or TRBV6-3 and TRBJ1-5; TRBD1 matches at 10 bases. The V segment lost 6 bases and the J segment 5 bases; nucleotides outside the gene matches: 10. The CDR3 is made up of 16 amino acids. The germline V gene encodes CDR1 MNHEY and CDR2 SVGEGT. The DNA for the CDR3 is TGTGCCAGCAGCTCAGACAGGGGGCCAAGTTATCAGCCCCAGCATTTT. Translating it yields CASSSDRGPSYQPQHF.

This rearrangement joins TRBV20-1 to TRBJ1-6; 12 positions agree with TRBD1. V lost 6 bases, J lost 9 bases, and 12 bases stayed unmatched. CDR3 length: 16 amino acids. Germline V gene sequence: CDR1 DFQATT, CDR2 SNEGSKA (reference sequence). The CDR3: CSAVPGQGAPGSPLHF. The CDR3 DNA follows: TGCAGTGCCGTCCCGGGACAGGGGGCGCCGGGTTCACCCCTCCACTTT.

This clonotype turned up a few times. The chain combines TRBV4-1 with TRBJ2-5, with no clear D. V lost 0 bases and J lost 5, with 7 bases in between. The CDR3 length is 13 residues. Per the germline V gene, CDR1 is MGHRA and CDR2 is YSYEKL. For the CDR3, the DNA is TGCGCCAGCAGCCAAGAAAACCGGGAGACCCAGTACTTC. It codes for CASSQENRETQYF.

This clonotype was seen more than once but under ten times. V is TRBV6-2 or TRBV6-3 and J is TRBJ2-2; 7 positions match TRBD2. After removal of 8 bases from V and 6 bases from J, the junction contained 9 bases not matched to a gene. This CDR3 region has 14 residues. The V gene's germline CDR1 is MNHEY and CDR2 SVGEGT. The CDR3 sequence is CASLAAFRSGELFF. The CDR3 DNA reads TGTGCCAGCCTAGCGGCATTTCGCTCCGGGGAGCTGTTTTTT.

The chain links TRBV11-2 to TRBJ2-3; D possibly corresponds to TRBD2 (6 bases). Germline assignment: CDR1 SGHAT and CDR2 FQNNGV. CDR3 length: 11 amino acids. Trimming removed 7 bases at V and 10 bases at J, with 12 bases between. The CDR3 coding sequence is TGTGCCAGCACCAGGTGGGAGGCGCAGTATTTT. Translating it yields CASTRWEAQYF.

This clonotype was found many times. The rearrangement uses TRBV5-1 and TRBJ2-7; the match to TRBD2 covers 11 bases. The junction had 5 bases not matched to a gene; V was cut back by 2 bases and J by 4 bases. Germline CDR1 is SGHRS and CDR2 is YFSETQ. CDR3 length equals 15 residues. CDR3 sequence (DNA): TGCGCCAGCAGCTTAGGAGGGACTAGCGGTTACGAGCAGTACTTC. It translates to CASSLGGTSGYEQYF.

This clonotype has at least ten counts. This chain links TRBV4-2 with TRBJ2-6, with D maybe TRBD1 (6 bases). Germline V lookup: CDR1 LGHNA, CDR2 YNFKEQ. V lost 2 bases, J lost 2 bases, and 7 bases lay in between. The CDR3 is made up of 15 amino acids. The CDR3 loop is CASSQNRAGANVLTF. The DNA of the CDR3 is TGTGCCAGCAGCCAAAACAGGGCTGGGGCCAACGTCCTGACTTTC.

This clonotype showed up just a few times. The rearrangement joins TRBV20-1 to TRBJ1-2, with D possibly being TRBD1 (5 bases). The germline CDR1 and CDR2 sequences are DFQATT and SNEGSKA (reference sequence). V was trimmed by 3 bases and J by 0 bases, leaving 14 bases between them. CDR3 size: 15 residues. The CDR3: CSARGPQRANYGYTF. DNA of the CDR3: TGCAGTGCTAGGGGGCCTCAGCGAGCTAACTATGGCTACACCTTC.

The V gene is TRBV29-1, the J gene TRBJ2-7; D possibly corresponds to TRBD2 (7 bases). This CDR3 spans 13 amino acids. Trimming pared 4 bases from V and 3 bases from J, leaving 13 bases between. CDR1 and CDR2 from the germline V gene are SQVTM and ANQGSEA. CDR3 nucleotide sequence: TGCAGCGTTGGGAGGGGGGGCCGCTACGAGCAGTACTTC. This codes for CSVGRGGRYEQYF.

In its sample, this clonotype was seen a few times. The rearrangement uses TRBV7-8 and TRBJ1-1, with D possibly matching TRBD1 (6 bases). Germline lookup yields CDR1 SGHVS and CDR2 FQNEAQ. This CDR3 is built from 14 residues. V was pared by 7 bases and J by 0 bases, with 12 bases between. CDR3 amino acids: CASTRQEMNTEAFF. The CDR3 DNA reads as TGTGCCAGCACCCGACAGGAAATGAACACTGAAGCTTTCTTT.